Listed here are 6 T cell receptor beta chains from one sample, sequenced in a study of tissue T cells after allogeneic stem cell transplantation. Measured with immunoSEQ multiplex PCR; TCRdb has only the in-frame clones, and not every one. The data hold 6,500 to 8,000 clones, with 50% to 55% observed a single time. Stated time point: mouse harvest day 7 after allogeneic transplant. Mouse grafts combined 10^7 T-cell-depleted bone marrow cells with 10^6 splenic CD5+ T cells. Sequenced input: gut tissue. Receptor source: a female BALB/c mouse given C57BL/6 T cells with graft-versus-host disease after an allogeneic hematopoietic cell transplant.

Details on this clone: Germline and genes here are mouse. The sequenced fragment ends 1 residue before the CDR3 boundary, so the rest is inferred from the germline J gene. This chain joins TRBV3 and TRBJ1-2; a possible D gene is TRBD1 (5 bases). Germline CDR1 and CDR2: SNHLY and FYNGKV (reference sequence). Trimming pared 5 bases from V and 5 bases from J, leaving 15 bases between. This CDR3 spans 14 amino acids. CDR3 amino acids: CASSRERGKSDYTF. CDR3 DNA, as far as it was read: TGTGCCAGCAGCCGGGAGAGGGGTAAGTCCGACTACACC.

This clone was counted between two and nine times. The listed genes are named as in mouse. From the germline J gene comes the end of the CDR3, since the read stops 1 residue before it. The chain links TRBV26 to TRBJ1-1; TRBD1 might be the D (5 bases). The CDR3 is 14 residues long. CDR1 is KGHPV and CDR2 is FQNQEV in the germline V gene (reference sequence). The V gene lost 4 bases and the J gene lost 0 bases, with 9 bases spanning the gap. CDR3 bases read: TGTGCCAGCAGTCGACAGAATGCAAACACAGAAGTCTTC. This gives the protein CASSRQNANTEVF. The CDR3 reads in full as CASSRQNANTEVFF. The whole variable domain, remainder taken from reference TRBV26 and TRBJ1-1, is NSKVIQTPRYLVKGQGQKAKMRCIPEKGHPVVFWYQQNKNNEFKFLINFQNQEVLQQIDMTEKRFSAECPSNSPCSLEIQSSEAGDSALYLCASSRQNANTEVFFGKGTRLTVV.

Remarks on this clone: Here the gene names and germline are mouse. The CDR3 end is not reached by the read, which stops 1 residue before it; the germline J gene fills it in. The chain links TRBV26 to TRBJ2-4; D not resolved. Germline V gene data show CDR1 as KGHPV and CDR2 as FQNQEV (reference sequence). V shed 4 bases and J shed 0 bases, with 2 bases lying between them. This CDR3 region has 12 residues. The CDR3 bases that were read are TGTGCCAGCAGTCAAAGTCAAAACACCTTGTAC. Its translation is CASSQSQNTLY. The CDR3, in full, reads CASSQSQNTLYF.

Comment on this clone: The gene symbols are mouse symbols. The DNA ends 1 residue before the CDR3 does, and the rest of the CDR3 is filled in from the germline J gene. The rearrangement joins TRBV13-2 to TRBJ2-7; 10 nucleotides line up with TRBD2. Unmatched junction bases numbered 5, after V lost 3 bases and J lost 2 bases. This CDR3 is 15 amino acids long. The germline V gene encodes CDR1 NNHNN and CDR2 SYGAGS (reference sequence). CDR3 sequence reads: CASGGLGGRPYEQYF. The DNA read from the CDR3 is TGTGCCAGCGGTGGTCTGGGGGGGCGACCCTATGAACAGTAC.

With respect to this clone: Genes and germline are mouse. From the germline J gene comes the end of the CDR3, since the read stops 1 residue before it. This chain joins TRBV31 and TRBJ2-3, with D perhaps matching TRBD2 (6 bases). Looked up from germline, CDR1 is GKSSPN and CDR2 is SITVG. This CDR3 region has 15 residues. V lost 0 bases, J lost 0 bases, and 10 bases lay in between. CDR3 loop: CAWSLKLGSAETLYF. CDR3 bases read: TGTGCCTGGAGTCTAAAACTGGGCAGTGCAGAAACGCTGTAT. The full variable domain, in which reference TRBV31 and TRBJ2-3 provide the parts outside the CDR3, is AQTIHQWPVAEIKAVGSPLSLGCTIKGKSSPNLYWYWQATGGTLQQLFYSITVGQVESVVQLNLSASRPKDDQFILSTEKLLLSHSGFYLCAWSLKLGSAETLYFGSGTRLTVL.

This clone was observed once. Genes and germline come from the mouse. The read ends 1 residue shy of where the CDR3 ends; the end is completed using the germline J gene. The V and J genes are TRBV3 and TRBJ1-4, with D tentatively TRBD1 (6 bases). Germline assignment: CDR1 SNHLY and CDR2 FYNGKV (reference sequence). V lost 6 bases and J lost 4, with 9 bases in between. The CDR3 length is 13 residues. CDR3 DNA (partial): TGTGCCAGCAGGGGGACAATCAACGAAAGATTATTT. This translates into CASRGTINERLF. The whole CDR3 protein reads CASRGTINERLFF.